This passage covers 9 T cell receptor beta chains from one sample sequenced in a study of memory CD4+ T cells and cytomegalovirus serostatus. The assay was immunoSEQ multiplex PCR, and TCRdb's table has in-frame clones only and misses some. The sample has 84,000 or so clones; approximately 84% are singletons. The sort gate was single viable CD3+CD4+CD8-CD45RO+ cells for memory CD4+ T cells. Material: memory CD4+ T cells from blood. The receptor source for this set is an adult in good health and CMV-seronegative.

The chain links TRBV4-1 to TRBJ2-1, with 8 bases identical to TRBD1. The CDR3 contains 15 residues. Germline trimming cut 4 bases from V and 6 bases from J; bases unmatched to any gene: 8. The V gene's germline CDR1 is MGHRA and CDR2 YSYEKL. The CDR3 coding sequence is TGCGCCAGCAGCCTCCTAGGACAGGGTAGCAATGAGCAGTTCTTC. Its translation is CASSLLGQGSNEQFF.

The chain joins TRBV30 to TRBJ2-7; D may be TRBD1 or TRBD2 (6 bases each). The germline V and J ends were trimmed by 0 bases and 4 bases, with 19 bases remaining between them. Germline V gene lookup returns CDR1 GTSNPN and CDR2 SVGIG (reference sequence). This CDR3 has 16 amino acids. The chain's CDR3 is CAWSVRGADSSYEQYF. CDR3 coding DNA: TGTGCCTGGAGTGTAAGGGGGGCAGACTCCAGTTACGAGCAGTACTTC. Supplemented by reference TRBV30 and TRBJ2-7, the full variable domain reads SQTIHQWPATLVQPVGSPLSLECTVEGTSNPNLYWYRQAAGRGLQLLFYSVGIGQISSEVPQNLSASRPQDRQFILSSKKLLLSDSGFYLCAWSVRGADSSYEQYFGPGTRLTVT.

The chain links TRBV28 to TRBJ2-2, with 10 positions matching TRBD1. CDR3 length: 17 residues. The germline V gene encodes CDR1 MDHEN and CDR2 SYDVKM. The junction had 10 bases not matched to a gene; V was cut back by 4 bases and J by 5 bases. This CDR3 reads CASSSPLDRGRTGELFF. CDR3 sequence (DNA): TGTGCCAGCAGTTCCCCTCTCGACAGGGGGCGGACCGGGGAGCTGTTTTTT. The variable domain in full, with the rest retrieved from reference TRBV28 and TRBJ2-2, is DVKVTQSSRYLVKRTGEKVFLECVQDMDHENMFWYRQDPGLGLRLIYFSYDVKMKEKGDIPEGYSVSREKKERFSLILESASTNQTSMYLCASSSPLDRGRTGELFFGEGSRLTVL.

J is TRBJ2-7 and V is TRBV2, with D tentatively TRBD1 or TRBD2 (6 bases each). Per the germline V gene, CDR1 is SNHLY and CDR2 is FYNNEI. With 9 bases removed from V and 5 bases from J, the gap between germline ends came to 17 bases. The CDR3 runs to 13 residues. This CDR3 reads CARSRLGGHEQYF. CDR3 in DNA: TGTGCCAGATCACGATTGGGGGGCCACGAGCAGTACTTC.

This chain connects TRBV28 to TRBJ2-5, with 9 bases matching TRBD2. The CDR3 sequence is 15 residues long. Germline CDR1 is MDHEN and CDR2 is SYDVKM. V trimming: 5 bases; J trimming: 9 bases; junction bases outside the gene matches: 13. The CDR3 nucleotides read TGTGCCAGCAGTCTTAGCGGGGGCCAACTTAGGGCCCAGTACTTC. Translation gives CASSLSGGQLRAQYF.

This rearrangement joins TRBV4-1 to TRBJ2-7, with D tentatively TRBD1 (6 bases). CDR1 is MGHRA, CDR2 YSYEKL, per germline. The length of the CDR3 is 14 residues. Trimming removed 3 bases from V and 4 bases from J, with 13 bases in between. Here the CDR3 DNA reads TGCGCCAGCAGCCAGGTAACAGGGAAATACGAGCAGTACTTC. Translating gives CASSQVTGKYEQYF.

The V gene is TRBV11-1, the J gene TRBJ2-3; D might be TRBD1 (6 bases). V was trimmed by 3 bases and J by 5 bases, leaving 15 bases between them. Germline lookup yields CDR1 SGHAT and CDR2 FQDESV (reference sequence). The CDR3 consists of 15 residues. CDR3 in DNA: TGTGCCAGCAGCTTCCAACAGGGTTTTGTAGATACGCAGTATTTT. Its protein product is CASSFQQGFVDTQYF.

The chain uses TRBV10-2 and TRBJ1-4; D possibly corresponds to TRBD1 (6 bases). The CDR3 has 15 residues. Trimming cost V 7 bases and J 7 bases, with 19 bases left between them. The germline CDR1 and CDR2 sequences are WSHSY and SAAADI. DNA of the CDR3: TGCGCCAGCACTGGGGGCTTCGATGTTGTTGAAAAACTGTTTTTT. Translation: CASTGGFDVVEKLFF.

J is TRBJ1-4 and V is TRBV4-2; no clear D. Germline-derived CDR1 and CDR2 are LGHNA and YNFKEQ. The CDR3 extends over 13 amino acids. Trimming pared 1 base from V and 7 bases from J, leaving 7 bases between. The DNA of the CDR3 is TGTGCCAGCAGCCAAGTTGAGGGTGAAAAACTGTTTTTT. It codes for CASSQVEGEKLFF.